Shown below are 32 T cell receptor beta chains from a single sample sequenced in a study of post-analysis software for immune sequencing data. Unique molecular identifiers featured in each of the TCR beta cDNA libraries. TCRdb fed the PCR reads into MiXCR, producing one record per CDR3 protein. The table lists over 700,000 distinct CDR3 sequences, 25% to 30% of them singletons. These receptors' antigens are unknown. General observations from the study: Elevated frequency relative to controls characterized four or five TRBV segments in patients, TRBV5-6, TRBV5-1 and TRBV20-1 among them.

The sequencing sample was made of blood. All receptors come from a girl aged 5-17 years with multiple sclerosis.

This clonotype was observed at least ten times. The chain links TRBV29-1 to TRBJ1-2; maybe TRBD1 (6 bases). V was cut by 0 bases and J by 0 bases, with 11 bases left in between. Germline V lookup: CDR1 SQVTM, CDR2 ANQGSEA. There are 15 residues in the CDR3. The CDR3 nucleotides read TGCAGCGTTGAAGATAGGACAGAAGCTAACTATGGCTACACCTTC. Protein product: CSVEDRTEANYGYTF.

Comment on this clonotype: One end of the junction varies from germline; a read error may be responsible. The CDR3 sequence is CAISESGLYSEQFF. Written as DNA, the CDR3 is TGTGCCATCAGTGAGTCGGGCTTATACAGTGAGCAGTTCTTC. The V call is TRBV10-3, the J call TRBJ2-1; D not certain. CDR3 length: 14 amino acids. Germline assignment: CDR1 ENHRY and CDR2 SYGVKD.

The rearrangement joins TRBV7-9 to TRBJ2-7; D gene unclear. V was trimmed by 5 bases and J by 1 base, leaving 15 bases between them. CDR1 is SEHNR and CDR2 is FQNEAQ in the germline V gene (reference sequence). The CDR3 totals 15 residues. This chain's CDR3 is CASSPSMAPSYEQYF. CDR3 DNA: TGTGCCAGCAGCCCCAGTATGGCTCCATCCTACGAGCAGTACTTC.

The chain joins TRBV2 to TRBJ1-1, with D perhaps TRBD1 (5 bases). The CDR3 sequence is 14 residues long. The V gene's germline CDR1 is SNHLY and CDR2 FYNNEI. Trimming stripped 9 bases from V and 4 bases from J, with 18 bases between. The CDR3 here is CARRRVGRSTEAFF. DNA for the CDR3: TGTGCCAGGCGACGGGTGGGGCGTAGCACTGAAGCTTTCTTT.

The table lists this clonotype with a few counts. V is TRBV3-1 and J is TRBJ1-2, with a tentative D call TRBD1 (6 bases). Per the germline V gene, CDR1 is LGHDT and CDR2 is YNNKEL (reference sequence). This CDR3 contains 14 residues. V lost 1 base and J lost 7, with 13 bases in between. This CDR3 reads CASSQGSQGGGYTF. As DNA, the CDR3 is TGTGCCAGCAGCCAAGGGTCTCAAGGGGGTGGCTACACCTTC.

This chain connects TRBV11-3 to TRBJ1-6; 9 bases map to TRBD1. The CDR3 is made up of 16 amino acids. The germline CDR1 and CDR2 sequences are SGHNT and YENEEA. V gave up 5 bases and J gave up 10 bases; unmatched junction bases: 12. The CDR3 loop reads CASSQTTGGGRSPLHF. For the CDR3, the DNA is TGTGCCAGCAGCCAGACGACAGGGGGTGGTAGATCACCCCTCCACTTT. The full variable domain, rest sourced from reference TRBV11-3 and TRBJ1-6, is EAGVVQSPRYKIIEKKQPVAFWCNPISGHNTLYWYLQNLGQGPELLIRYENEEAVDDSQLPKDRFSAERLKGVDSTLKIQPAELGDSAVYLCASSQTTGGGRSPLHFGNGTRLTVT.

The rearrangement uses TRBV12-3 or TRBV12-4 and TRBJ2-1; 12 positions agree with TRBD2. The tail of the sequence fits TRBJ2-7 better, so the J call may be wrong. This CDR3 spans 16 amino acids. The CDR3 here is CASSWASGGARNEQYF. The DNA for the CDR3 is TGTGCCAGCAGTTGGGCTAGCGGGGGGGCGAGGAATGAGCAGTACTTC.

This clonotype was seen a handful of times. CDR3 sequence reads: CSANRRGRHAFF. CDR3 sequence (DNA): TGCAGTGCTAACCGGAGGGGGCGACATGCTTTCTTT. The chain links TRBV20-1 to TRBJ1-1; 7 nucleotides line up with TRBD1. Germline loops: CDR1 DFQATT, CDR2 SNEGSKA (reference sequence). V shed 4 bases, J shed 11 bases, and the junction held 10 bases outside the gene matches. This CDR3 contains 12 residues.

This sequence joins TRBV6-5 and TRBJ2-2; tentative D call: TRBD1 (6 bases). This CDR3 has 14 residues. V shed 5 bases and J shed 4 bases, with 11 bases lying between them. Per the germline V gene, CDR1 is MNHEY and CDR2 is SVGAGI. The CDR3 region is CASSATGFTGELFF. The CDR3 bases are TGTGCCAGCAGTGCTACAGGGTTCACCGGGGAGCTGTTTTTT.

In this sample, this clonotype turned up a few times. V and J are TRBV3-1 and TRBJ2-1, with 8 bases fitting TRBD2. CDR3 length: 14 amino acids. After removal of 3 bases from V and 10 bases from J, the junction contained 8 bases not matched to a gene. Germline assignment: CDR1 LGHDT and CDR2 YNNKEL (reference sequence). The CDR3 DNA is TGTGCCAGCAGCCATAGCGGGACCTTGGGGGAGCAGTTCTTC. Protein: CASSHSGTLGEQFF.

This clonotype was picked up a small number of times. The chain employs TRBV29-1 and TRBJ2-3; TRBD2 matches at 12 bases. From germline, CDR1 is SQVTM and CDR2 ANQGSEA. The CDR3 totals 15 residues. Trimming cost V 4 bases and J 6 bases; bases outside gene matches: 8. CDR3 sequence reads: CSVAPTSGGWDTQYF. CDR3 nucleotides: TGCAGCGTTGCCCCGACTAGCGGGGGATGGGATACGCAGTATTTT.

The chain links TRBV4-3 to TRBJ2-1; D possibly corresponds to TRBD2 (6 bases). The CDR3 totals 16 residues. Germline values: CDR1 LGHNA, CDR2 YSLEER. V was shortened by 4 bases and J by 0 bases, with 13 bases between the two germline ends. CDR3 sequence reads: CASSLRDFSSYNEQFF. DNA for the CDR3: TGCGCCAGCAGCCTCAGGGACTTTAGCTCCTACAATGAGCAGTTCTTC.

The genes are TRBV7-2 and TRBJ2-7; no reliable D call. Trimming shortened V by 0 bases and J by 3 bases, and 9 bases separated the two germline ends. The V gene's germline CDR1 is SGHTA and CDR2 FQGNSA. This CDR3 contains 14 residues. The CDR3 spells CASSLAGVGYEQYF. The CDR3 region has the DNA TGTGCCAGCAGCTTAGCTGGGGTAGGCTACGAGCAGTACTTC.

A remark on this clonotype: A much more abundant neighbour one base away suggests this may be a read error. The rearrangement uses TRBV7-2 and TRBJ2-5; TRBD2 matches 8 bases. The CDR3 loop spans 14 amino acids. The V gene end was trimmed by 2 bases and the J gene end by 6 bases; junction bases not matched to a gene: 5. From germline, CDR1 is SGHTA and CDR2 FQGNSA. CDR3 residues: CASSLSGGLKTQYF. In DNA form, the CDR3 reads TGTGCCAGCAGCTTAAGCGGGGGCTTAAAGACCCAGTACTTC.

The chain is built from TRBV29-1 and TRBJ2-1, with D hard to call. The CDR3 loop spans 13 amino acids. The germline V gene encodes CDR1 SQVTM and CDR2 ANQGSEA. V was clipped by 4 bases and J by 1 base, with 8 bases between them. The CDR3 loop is CSVVRLSYNEQFF. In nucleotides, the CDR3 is TGCAGCGTTGTCAGGCTGTCCTACAATGAGCAGTTCTTC.

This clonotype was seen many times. CDR3: CASSYTIGTFYGYTF. The CDR3 DNA sequence: TGTGCCAGCAGTTACACCATCGGGACTTTCTATGGCTACACCTTC. V usage is TRBV6-5 and J usage is TRBJ1-2, with D possibly TRBD1 on 5 matching bases. Trimming took 2 bases from V and 4 from J, leaving 14 bases between them. The CDR3 runs to 15 residues. CDR1 and CDR2 (germline): MNHEY, SVGAGI.

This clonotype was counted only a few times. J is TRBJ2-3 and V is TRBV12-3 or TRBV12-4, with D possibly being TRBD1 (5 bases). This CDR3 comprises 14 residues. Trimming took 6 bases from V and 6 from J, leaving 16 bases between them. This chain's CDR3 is CASSLGLVSDTQYF. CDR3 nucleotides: TGTGCCAGCAGCTTGGGGCTAGTTTCGGATACGCAGTATTTT.

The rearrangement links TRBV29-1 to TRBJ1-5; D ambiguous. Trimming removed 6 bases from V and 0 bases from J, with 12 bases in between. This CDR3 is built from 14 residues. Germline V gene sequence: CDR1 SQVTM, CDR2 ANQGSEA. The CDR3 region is CSVSGIYSNQPQHF. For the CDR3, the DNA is TGCAGCGTCTCGGGGATCTATAGCAATCAGCCCCAGCATTTT.

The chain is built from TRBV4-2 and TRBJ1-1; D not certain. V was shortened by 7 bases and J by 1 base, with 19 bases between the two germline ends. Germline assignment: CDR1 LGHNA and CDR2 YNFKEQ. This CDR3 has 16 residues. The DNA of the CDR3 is TGTGCCAGCACTAGGGAGAGTGTCGCCTCGAACACTGAAGCTTTCTTT. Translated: CASTRESVASNTEAFF.

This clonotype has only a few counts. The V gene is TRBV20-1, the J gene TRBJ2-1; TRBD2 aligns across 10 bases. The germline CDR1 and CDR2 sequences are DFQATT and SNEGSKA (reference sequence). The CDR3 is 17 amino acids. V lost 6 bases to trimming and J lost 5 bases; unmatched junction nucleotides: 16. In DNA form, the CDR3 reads TGCAGTGCCCCCCCCTTTAGCGGGGGGCCTTGGAACAATGAGCAGTTCTTC. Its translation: CSAPPFSGGPWNNEQFF.

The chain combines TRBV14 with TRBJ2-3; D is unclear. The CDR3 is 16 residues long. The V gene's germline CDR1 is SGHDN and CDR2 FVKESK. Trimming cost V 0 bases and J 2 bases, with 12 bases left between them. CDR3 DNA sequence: TGTGCCAGCAGCCAAGATTCAGGTTACTCCACAGATACGCAGTATTTT. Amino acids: CASSQDSGYSTDTQYF.

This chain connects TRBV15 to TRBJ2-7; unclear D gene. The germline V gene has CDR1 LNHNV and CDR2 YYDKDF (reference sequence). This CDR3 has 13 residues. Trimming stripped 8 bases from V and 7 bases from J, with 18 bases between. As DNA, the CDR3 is TGTGCCACCGACCATGGGGATTACAATGAGCAGTACTTC. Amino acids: CATDHGDYNEQYF.

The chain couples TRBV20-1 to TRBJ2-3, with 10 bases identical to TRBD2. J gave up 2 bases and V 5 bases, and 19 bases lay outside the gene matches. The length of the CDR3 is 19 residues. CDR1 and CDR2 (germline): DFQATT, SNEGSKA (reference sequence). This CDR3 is CSAGTSGSGGPYSTDTQYF. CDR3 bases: TGCAGTGCTGGAACGTCAGGTAGCGGGGGGCCCTACTCCACAGATACGCAGTATTTT.

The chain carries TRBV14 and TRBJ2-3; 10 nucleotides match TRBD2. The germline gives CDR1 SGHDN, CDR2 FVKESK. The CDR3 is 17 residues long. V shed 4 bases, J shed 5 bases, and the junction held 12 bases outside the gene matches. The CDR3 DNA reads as TGTGCCAGCAGCCGACAGCGGGCTAGCGGGAGATTAGATACGCAGTATTTT. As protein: CASSRQRASGRLDTQYF.

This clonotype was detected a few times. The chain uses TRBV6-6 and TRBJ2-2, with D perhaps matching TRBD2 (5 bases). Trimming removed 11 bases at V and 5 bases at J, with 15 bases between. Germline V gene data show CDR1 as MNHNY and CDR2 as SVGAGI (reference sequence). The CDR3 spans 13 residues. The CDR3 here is CAPRRDITGELFF. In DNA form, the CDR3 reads TGTGCCCCCCGTCGGGATATTACCGGGGAGCTGTTTTTT.

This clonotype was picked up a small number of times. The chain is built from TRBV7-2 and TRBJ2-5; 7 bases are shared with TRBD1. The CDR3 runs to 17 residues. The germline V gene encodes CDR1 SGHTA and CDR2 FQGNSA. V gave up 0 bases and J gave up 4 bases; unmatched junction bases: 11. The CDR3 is CASSLAFDRVGVETQYF. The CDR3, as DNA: TGTGCCAGCAGCTTAGCATTCGACAGGGTTGGGGTAGAGACCCAGTACTTC.

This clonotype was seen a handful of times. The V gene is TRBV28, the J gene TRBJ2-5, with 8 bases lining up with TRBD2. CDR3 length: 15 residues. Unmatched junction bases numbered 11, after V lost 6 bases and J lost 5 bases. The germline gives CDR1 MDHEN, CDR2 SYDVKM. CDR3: CASSKMWTSRETQYF. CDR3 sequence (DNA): TGTGCCAGCAGCAAAATGTGGACTAGCAGGGAGACCCAGTACTTC.

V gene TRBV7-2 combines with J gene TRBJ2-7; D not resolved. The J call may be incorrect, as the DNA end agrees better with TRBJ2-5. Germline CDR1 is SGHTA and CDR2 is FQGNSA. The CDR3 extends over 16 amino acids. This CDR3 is CASSSPAQRSQETQYF. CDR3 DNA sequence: TGTGCCAGCAGCTCACCGGCACAGAGAAGCCAAGAGACCCAGTACTTC.

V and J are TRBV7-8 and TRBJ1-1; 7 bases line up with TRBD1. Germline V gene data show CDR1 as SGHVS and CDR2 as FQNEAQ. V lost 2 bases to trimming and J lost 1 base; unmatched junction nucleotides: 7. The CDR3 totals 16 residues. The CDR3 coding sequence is TGTGCCAGCAGCTTAATAGTTAGGGGGCCGAACACTGAAGCTTTCTTT. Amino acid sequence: CASSLIVRGPNTEAFF.

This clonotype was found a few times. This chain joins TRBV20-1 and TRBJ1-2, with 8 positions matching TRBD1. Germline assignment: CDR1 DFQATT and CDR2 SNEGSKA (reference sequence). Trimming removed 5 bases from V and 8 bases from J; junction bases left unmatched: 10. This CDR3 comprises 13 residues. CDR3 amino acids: CSAADRVGTGYTF. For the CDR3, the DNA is TGCAGTGCTGCGGACAGGGTGGGAACCGGCTACACCTTC.

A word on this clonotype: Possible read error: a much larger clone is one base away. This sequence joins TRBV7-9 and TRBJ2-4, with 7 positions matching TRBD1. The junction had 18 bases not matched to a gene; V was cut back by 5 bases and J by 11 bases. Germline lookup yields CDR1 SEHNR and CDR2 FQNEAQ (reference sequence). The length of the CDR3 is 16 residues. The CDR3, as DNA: TGTGCCAGCAGCCGCGGACAGGTCCCCTGGCATTTACTTCAGTACTTC. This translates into CASSRGQVPWHLLQYF.

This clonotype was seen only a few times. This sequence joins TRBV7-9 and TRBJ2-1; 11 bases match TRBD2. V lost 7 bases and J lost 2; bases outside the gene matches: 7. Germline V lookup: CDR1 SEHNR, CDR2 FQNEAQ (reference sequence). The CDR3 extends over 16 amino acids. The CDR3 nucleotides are TGTGCCAGCAACGGAAGACTAGCGGGACCCTACAATGAGCAGTTCTTC. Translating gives CASNGRLAGPYNEQFF.